Sequencing of this T cell receptor beta chain was carried out in a study of vaccination and CD4 T cells after COVID-19. Study-level information: The makeup of the convalescents was six males and four females, two of them Hispanic.

General study findings and limits: 304 of 307 vaccine-specific clones from convalescent patients were spike mono-reactive.

The Oncomine TCR Beta short-read assay sequenced DNA from cultured CD4+ T cells. TCRdb called the PCR reads again in MiXCR, with one record for every CDR3 protein. Of nearly 20,000 distinct CDR3 sequences in the sample, more than 45% were seen once. V was shortened by 4 bases and J by 1 base, with 7 bases between the two germline ends. This CDR3 spans 13 amino acids. Noted treatment: approximately nine-day PBMC culture with coronavirus spike peptide pools or control peptides (ViraFEST assay). ViraFEST stimulated the growth of antigen-specific T cells using peptide pools and subsequently profiled their TCRs by sequencing. Half-medium replacement with fresh IL-2 medium took place on days 3 and 7. A few counts support this clonotype. Its antigen is currently unknown.

The sample was CD4+ T cells from blood, cultured in vitro, taken after SARS-CoV-2 vaccination. The chain uses TRBV12-3 or TRBV12-4 and TRBJ1-1; a possible D gene is TRBD1 (5 bases). The origin of this receptor is a human donor who had recovered from COVID-19. CDR3: CASSSTGNTEAFF. The CDR3 coding sequence is TGTGCCAGCAGTTCTACAGGGAACACTGAAGCTTTCTTT.